Below are 8 T cell receptor beta chains sequenced from a single sample in a study of blood T cell repertoires in COVID-19. Sequencing used immunoSEQ multiplex PCR; TCRdb keeps in-frame clones, though not all of them. The sample carries some 200,000 clones, around 87% recorded once. The source material was peripheral blood. Every receptor here comes from a man between 18 and 35 years old with active or convalescent COVID-19.

This clone was seen only a few times. The CDR3 protein is CASSLSQYSGNTIYF. CDR3 bases: TGTGCCAGCAGTTTATCACAATACTCTGGAAACACCATATATTTT. The rearrangement joins TRBV27 to TRBJ1-3; D call uncertain. The V and J ends lost 0 bases and 0 bases respectively, with 6 bases between them. This CDR3 spans 15 amino acids. Per the germline V gene, CDR1 is MNHEY and CDR2 is SMNVEV (reference sequence).

This clone showed up just once. DNA of the CDR3: TGTGCCAGCAGTTTCGGGGGAGAACCTAACTATGGCTACACCTTC. Translating gives CASSFGGEPNYGYTF. The J gene is TRBJ1-2, the V gene TRBV28; perhaps TRBD1 as D (5 bases). The germline V gene has CDR1 MDHEN and CDR2 SYDVKM. The CDR3 has 15 amino acids. The germline V and J ends were trimmed by 3 bases and 0 bases, with 11 bases remaining between them.

The chain carries TRBV27 and TRBJ1-5; unclear D gene. Deletions cut 6 bases from V and 9 bases from J, with 12 bases between. Germline V lookup: CDR1 MNHEY, CDR2 SMNVEV (reference sequence). The CDR3 is 12 amino acids. CDR3 region: CASSGVGGPQHF. CDR3 DNA: TGTGCCAGCAGCGGAGTAGGAGGGCCCCAGCATTTT.

As concerns this clone: An end of the junction does not agree with germline; a read error may underlie this. The chain has TRBV7-6 and TRBJ2-7; a weak D match, TRBD2 (6 bases). Germline lookup yields CDR1 SGHVS and CDR2 FNYEAQ. The CDR3 spans 15 residues. The CDR3 sequence is CASSLDRLESSEQYF. DNA for the CDR3: TGTGCCAGCAGCTTAGATCGACTAGAGTCCTCCGAGCAGTACTTC. The full variable domain, with the rest looked up from reference TRBV7-6 and TRBJ2-7, is GAGVSQSPRYKVTKRGQDVALRCDPISGHVSLYWYRQALGQGPEFLTYFNYEAQQDKSGLPNDRFSAERPEGSISTLTIQRTEQRDSAMYRCASSLDRLESSEQYFGPGTRLTVT.

The V gene is TRBV18, the J gene TRBJ1-4; a weak D match, TRBD1 (5 bases). The CDR3 extends over 16 amino acids. Germline V gene lookup returns CDR1 KGHSH and CDR2 LQKENI. Trimming shortened V by 3 bases and J by 2 bases, and 13 bases separated the two germline ends. In DNA form, the CDR3 reads TGTGCCAGCTCACCTTCTATAGGGGCCACTAATGAAAAACTGTTTTTT. This translates into CASSPSIGATNEKLFF.

V gene TRBV19 combines with J gene TRBJ2-7; 14 bases are shared with TRBD2. The CDR3 loop spans 15 amino acids. Trimming took 6 bases from V and 3 from J; bases not matched to a gene: 4. The germline CDR1 and CDR2 sequences are LNHDA and SQIVND (reference sequence). CDR3 sequence (DNA): TGTGCCAGTAGCACGGGACTAGCGGGAGTCTACGAGCAGTACTTC. This translates into CASSTGLAGVYEQYF. Supplemented by reference TRBV19 and TRBJ2-7, the full variable domain reads DGGITQSPKYLFRKEGQNVTLSCEQNLNHDAMYWYRQDPGQGLRLIYYSQIVNDFQKGDIAEGYSVSREKKESFPLTVTSAQKNPTAFYLCASSTGLAGVYEQYFGPGTRLTVT.

The gene calls are TRBV11-3 and TRBJ2-1; 7 bases match TRBD1. Germline V gene data show CDR1 as SGHNT and CDR2 as YENEEA. The CDR3 consists of 13 residues. V was pared by 3 bases and J by 8 bases, with 4 bases of the junction left unmatched. CDR3 coding DNA: TGTGCCAGCAGCTTTAGGGGGCACGATGAGCAGTTCTTC. This translates into CASSFRGHDEQFF.

This clone was observed once. This chain joins TRBV27 and TRBJ1-2, with D unresolved. V was clipped by 5 bases and J by 4 bases, with 17 bases between them. The CDR3 totals 15 residues. CDR1 MNHEY and CDR2 SMNVEV come from the germline V gene (reference sequence). The CDR3 spells CASSPRLPPTYGYTF. CDR3 sequence (DNA): TGTGCCAGCAGTCCCCGACTCCCACCCACCTATGGCTACACCTTC.